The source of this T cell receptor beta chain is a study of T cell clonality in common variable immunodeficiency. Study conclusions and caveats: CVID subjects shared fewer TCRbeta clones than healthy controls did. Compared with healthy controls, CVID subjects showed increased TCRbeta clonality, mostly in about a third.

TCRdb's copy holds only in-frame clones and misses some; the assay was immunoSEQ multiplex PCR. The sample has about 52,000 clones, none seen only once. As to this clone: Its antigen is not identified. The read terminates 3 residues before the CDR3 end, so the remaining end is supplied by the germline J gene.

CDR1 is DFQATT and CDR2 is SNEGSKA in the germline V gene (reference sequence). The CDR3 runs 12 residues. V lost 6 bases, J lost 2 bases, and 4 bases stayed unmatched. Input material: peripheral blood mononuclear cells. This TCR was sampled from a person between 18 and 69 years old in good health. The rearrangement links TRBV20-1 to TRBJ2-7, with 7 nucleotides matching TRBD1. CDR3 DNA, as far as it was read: TGCAGTGCCCGAAGGGGGCCCTACGAG. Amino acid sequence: CSARRGPYE. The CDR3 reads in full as CSARRGPYEQYF.